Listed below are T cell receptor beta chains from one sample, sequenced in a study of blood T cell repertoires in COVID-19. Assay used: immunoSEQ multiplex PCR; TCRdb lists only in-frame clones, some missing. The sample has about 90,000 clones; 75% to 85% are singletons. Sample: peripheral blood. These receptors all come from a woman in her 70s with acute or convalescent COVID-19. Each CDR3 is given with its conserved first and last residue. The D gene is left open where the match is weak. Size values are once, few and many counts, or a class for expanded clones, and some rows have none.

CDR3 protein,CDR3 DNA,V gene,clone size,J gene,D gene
CASSPHQAGIQFF,TGTGCCAGCAGTCCCCACCAGGCAGGGATCCAGTTCTTC,TRBV27,-,TRBJ2-1,-
CASSWRDSGSYEQYF,TGTGCCAGCAGCTGGCGGGACTCTGGGTCCTACGAGCAGTACTTC,TRBV7-6,-,TRBJ2-7,-
CASSPKGLAGYNEQFF,TGTGCCAGTAGTCCAAAGGGACTAGCGGGCTACAATGAGCAGTTCTTC,TRBV19,-,TRBJ2-1,TRBD2
CASRSSWTPTYEQYF,TGTGCCAGCAGGAGCTCGTGGACTCCTACCTACGAGCAGTACTTC,TRBV27,few,TRBJ2-7,-
CASSRTTSSGNTIYF,TGTGCCAGCAGCCGAACGACAAGCTCTGGAAACACCATATATTTT,TRBV7-6,-,TRBJ1-3,-
CASSPNRARNSPLHF,TGTGCCAGCAGCCCCAACAGGGCCCGGAATTCACCCCTCCACTTT,TRBV7-2,-,TRBJ1-6,-
CASSLAAGTNYGYTF,TGCGCCAGCAGCTTGGCCGCGGGGACTAACTATGGCTACACCTTC,TRBV5-1,-,TRBJ1-2,-
CSVVRGSTGELFF,TGCAGCGTTGTGCGGGGAAGCACCGGGGAGCTGTTTTTT,TRBV29-1,-,TRBJ2-2,-
CAITGRQGPYEQYF,TGTGCCATCACAGGGAGACAGGGCCCCTACGAGCAGTACTTC,TRBV10-3,few,TRBJ2-7,TRBD1
CAWSVYGSGNYGYTF,TGTGCCTGGAGTGTATATGGATCAGGGAACTATGGCTACACCTTC,TRBV30,-,TRBJ1-2,-
CASTPAPGLAGGLEQFF,TGTGCCAGCACCCCCGCTCCGGGACTAGCGGGGGGGCTGGAGCAGTTCTTC,TRBV11-2,few,TRBJ2-1,TRBD2
CASSKGLTTGEQYF,TGTGCCAGCAGTAAAGGGTTGACTACTGGGGAGCAGTACTTC,TRBV2,-,TRBJ2-7,-
CASSRLEVGNQPQHF,TGTGCCAGCAGTAGACTTGAGGTCGGCAATCAGCCCCAGCATTTT,TRBV28,-,TRBJ1-5,-
CASSLGTSGIADTQYF,TGTGCCAGCAGCCTCGGGACTAGCGGGATCGCAGATACGCAGTATTTT,TRBV7-8,-,TRBJ2-3,TRBD2
CASSSTGTGNTIYF,TGTGCCAGCAGCTCGACAGGGACTGGAAACACCATATATTTT,TRBV7-9,-,TRBJ1-3,TRBD1
CAWSPHTGYQPQHF,TGTGCCTGGAGCCCTCATACAGGCTATCAGCCCCAGCATTTT,TRBV30,-,TRBJ1-5,-
CASSQDVGGNQPQHF,TGCGCCAGCAGCCAAGATGTCGGGGGCAATCAGCCCCAGCATTTT,TRBV4-3,-,TRBJ1-5,-
CASSLGAGGRTDTQYF,TGTGCCAGCAGCTTAGGGGCAGGGGGGAGGACAGATACGCAGTATTTT,TRBV7-6,-,TRBJ2-3,-
CASRQERQETQYF,TGTGCCAGCAGACAGGAACGCCAAGAGACCCAGTACTTC,TRBV2,-,TRBJ2-5,-
CASSEVPGPGTEAFF,TGTGCCAGCAGTGAAGTCCCAGGGCCGGGCACTGAAGCTTTCTTT,TRBV6-1,-,TRBJ1-1,-
CASSPEGAKTEAFF,TGCGCCAGCAGCCCGGAGGGGGCTAAAACTGAAGCTTTCTTT,TRBV5-1,-,TRBJ1-1,TRBD1
CAISDRTGGNTGELFF,TGTGCCATTTCGGACAGGACAGGCGGGAACACCGGGGAGCTGTTTTTT,TRBV10-3,-,TRBJ2-2,TRBD1
CASSLVAGADTQYF,TGTGCCAGCAGCTTAGTGGCAGGGGCAGATACGCAGTATTTT,TRBV7-3,few,TRBJ2-3,-
CASSENKLADSYNEQFF,TGTGCCAGCAGTGAAAATAAACTAGCGGACTCCTACAATGAGCAGTTCTTC,TRBV25-1,-,TRBJ2-1,TRBD2
CASSATVGEAYEQYF,TGTGCCAGCAGCGCTACCGTAGGGGAGGCCTACGAGCAGTACTTC,TRBV7-2,-,TRBJ2-7,-
CASSQELTGMSNQPQHF,TGCGCCAGCAGCCAAGAACTGACAGGTATGAGCAATCAGCCCCAGCATTTT,TRBV4-3,-,TRBJ1-5,-
CASSFSGGFQETQYF,TGTGCCAGCAGCTTTAGCGGGGGATTTCAAGAGACCCAGTACTTC,TRBV7-7,once,TRBJ2-5,TRBD2
CASSYSTGVYTEAFF,TGTGCCAGCAGTTACTCGACAGGGGTTTACACTGAAGCTTTCTTT,TRBV6-5,-,TRBJ1-1,TRBD1
CASSLGLNNEQFF,TGTGCCAGCAGCTTAGGACTTAACAATGAGCAGTTCTTC,TRBV11-2,once,TRBJ2-1,-
CASSLWRGSGNTIYF,TGTGCCAGCAGTTTATGGCGCGGCTCTGGAAACACCATATATTTT,TRBV27,-,TRBJ1-3,-
CASSLWLGSRRYEQYF,TGTGCCAGCAGTTTATGGCTCGGGAGCCGCAGGTACGAGCAGTACTTC,TRBV28,-,TRBJ2-7,-
CAWTGHWGGNEQFF,TGTGCCTGGACGGGACATTGGGGGGGCAATGAGCAGTTCTTC,TRBV30,once,TRBJ2-1,-
CSVGMAGGDTQYF,TGCAGCGTTGGAATGGCGGGGGGGGATACGCAGTATTTT,TRBV29-1,-,TRBJ2-3,TRBD2
CASSQLPKQGPLNEQFF,TGTGCCAGCAGCCAACTCCCCAAACAGGGCCCCTTGAATGAGCAGTTCTTC,TRBV3-1/TRBV3-2,-,TRBJ2-1,-
CASNYRSSGSYEQYF,TGTGCCAGCAATTATCGGAGTAGCGGGAGCTACGAGCAGTACTTC,TRBV6-5,-,TRBJ2-7,TRBD2
CASSPPGLAGNTQYF,TGTGCCAGTAGTCCTCCGGGACTAGCGGGAAATACGCAGTATTTT,TRBV19,-,TRBJ2-3,TRBD2
CASSRPLRTGTSNQPQHF,TGTGCCAGCAGTAGACCTCTCAGGACAGGAACTAGCAATCAGCCCCAGCATTTT,TRBV6-2/TRBV6-3,-,TRBJ1-5,TRBD1
CASSALPDTQYF,TGTGCCAGCAGCGCCCTCCCAGATACGCAGTATTTT,TRBV9,-,TRBJ2-3,-
CASSLLGGGETQYF,TGTGCCAGCAGCCTCCTGGGGGGTGGGGAGACCCAGTACTTC,TRBV5-6,-,TRBJ2-5,-
CASSLGTVTYNEQFF,TGTGCCAGCAGCTTAGGGACAGTGACCTACAATGAGCAGTTCTTC,TRBV7-2,-,TRBJ2-1,-